This entry describes one T cell receptor beta chain. The sample is drawn from a study of early stage breast cancer tumors. This CDR3 has 15 residues. The V and J ends lost 0 bases and 0 bases respectively, with 8 bases between them. CDR1 and CDR2 (germline): SGHNT, YYREEE (reference sequence). Clones were read by immunoSEQ multiplex PCR, and TCRdb kept only the in-frame ones, dropping some. Of under 75,000 clones listed, about 80% are singletons. V is TRBV5-4 and J is TRBJ2-3; no firm D call. Sequenced: blood. This clonotype was sampled from a person aged 25 to 39 with breast cancer. The CDR3 is CASSLELTSTDTQYF. The CDR3 DNA sequence: TGTGCCAGCAGCTTGGAACTGACTAGCACAGATACGCAGTATTTT.